The 10 T cell receptor beta chains given below trace back to one sample, sequenced in a study of blood T cell repertoires in COVID-19. Clones were sequenced by immunoSEQ multiplex PCR, and TCRdb holds only the in-frame ones, with some missing. The sample records approximately 350,000 clones, about 93% being singletons. Sequencing was done on a sample of peripheral blood. All receptors come from a woman younger than 35 who had recovered from COVID-19.

The chain carries TRBV27 and TRBJ2-1; 7 bases agree with TRBD2. The junction had 5 bases not matched to a gene; V was cut back by 4 bases and J by 8 bases. This CDR3 is 13 amino acids long. Germline V gene sequence: CDR1 MNHEY, CDR2 SMNVEV (reference sequence). The CDR3 bases are TGTGCCAGCAGTTGGAGCGGGGATTATGAGCAGTTCTTC. Protein: CASSWSGDYEQFF.

This chain connects TRBV19 to TRBJ2-1, with TRBD1 matching 8 bases. V trimming: 10 bases; J trimming: 7 bases; junction bases outside the gene matches: 12. This CDR3 contains 14 residues. Germline values: CDR1 LNHDA, CDR2 SQIVND (reference sequence). The DNA of the CDR3 is TGTGCCACCGACTCGGACAGGGCGTGGAATGAGCAGTTCTTC. The encoded protein is CATDSDRAWNEQFF.

V is TRBV2 and J is TRBJ1-4; the D gene is possibly TRBD1 (5 bases). The CDR3 consists of 13 residues. Deletions cut 4 bases from V and 8 bases from J, with 11 bases between. Germline V gene data show CDR1 as SNHLY and CDR2 as FYNNEI. DNA of the CDR3: TGTGCCAGCAGTGCCCAGGGAGGGGAAAAACTGTTTTTT. Protein sequence: CASSAQGGEKLFF.

The chain is built from TRBV27 and TRBJ2-7; 11 nucleotides match TRBD2. CDR1 and CDR2 from the germline V gene are MNHEY and SMNVEV (reference sequence). After removal of 5 bases from V and 7 bases from J, the junction contained 13 bases not matched to a gene. This CDR3 has 16 amino acids. CDR3 sequence (DNA): TGTGCCAGCAGTCCCCTAGGACTAGCGGGCCCTTTAGAGCAGTACGTC. Translated: CASSPLGLAGPLEQYV.

The chain links TRBV5-1 to TRBJ2-1; perhaps TRBD2 as D (6 bases). V was pared by 4 bases and J by 4 bases, with 9 bases between. The CDR3 spans 13 residues. Germline V gene sequence: CDR1 SGHRS, CDR2 YFSETQ. CDR3 coding DNA: TGCGCCAGCAGCACGGGACTTTACAATGAGCAGTTCTTC. It is translated as CASSTGLYNEQFF.

DNA of the CDR3: TGTGCCAGCAGCCAATTCCTCCGTACTGAAGCTTTCTTT. Translated: CASSQFLRTEAFF. V usage is TRBV3-1 (or the pseudogene TRBV3-2) and J usage is TRBJ1-1; D is undetermined. Per germline, CDR1 LGHDT and CDR2 YNNKEL (reference sequence). CDR3 length: 13 residues. Trimming shortened V by 2 bases and J by 5 bases, and 9 bases separated the two germline ends.

The V and J genes are TRBV18 and TRBJ2-1; D remains ambiguous. CDR1 is KGHSH, CDR2 LQKENI, per germline. Between the trimmed V and J ends, which lost 1 base and 5 bases, there was a span of 9 bases. The CDR3 has 14 residues. CDR3 coding DNA: TGTGCCAGCTCACCACTCCGGAGCCACAATGAGCAGTTCTTC. This translates into CASSPLRSHNEQFF.

This chain uses TRBV5-5 with TRBJ1-2; 7 bases match TRBD1. The trim removed 0 bases at V and 5 bases at J, leaving 10 bases unmatched. Germline V gene lookup returns CDR1 SGHKS and CDR2 YYEKEE (reference sequence). The CDR3 runs to 16 residues. The DNA for the CDR3 is TGTGCCAGCAGCTTGGCCCCCGGACAGGACTCTTATGGCTACACCTTC. As protein: CASSLAPGQDSYGYTF.

This chain connects TRBV5-6 to TRBJ1-2; maybe TRBD1 (5 bases). V gave up 2 bases and J gave up 2 bases, with 13 bases separating them. The CDR3 totals 15 residues. Germline V lookup: CDR1 SGHDT, CDR2 YYEEEE. CDR3 sequence (DNA): TGTGCCAGCAGCTTAGGAACAGGACCGAACTATGGCTACACCTTC. Its translation: CASSLGTGPNYGYTF.

This chain links TRBV19 with TRBJ1-5; 8 bases map to TRBD1. The CDR3 runs 15 residues. V lost 5 bases, J lost 6 bases, and 9 bases stayed unmatched. From germline, CDR1 is LNHDA and CDR2 SQIVND (reference sequence). CDR3 sequence (DNA): TGTGCCAGTAGTGCTGACAGGGGATGGAGTCAGCCCCAGCATTTT. Protein sequence: CASSADRGWSQPQHF.